This T cell receptor (beta chain) emerged from a study of blood T cell repertoires in COVID-19. For the study at large: The United States, Italy and Spain supplied acute and convalescent COVID-19 samples. From T cells, B-cell-depleted T cells, or PBMCs came the material, which was cDNA or gDNA.

The germline gives CDR1 LNHDA, CDR2 SQIVND (reference sequence). The J segment lost 4 bases and the V segment lost 5 bases, leaving 7 bases of the junction unmatched. The CDR3 is made up of 14 amino acids. Per the authors' pipeline: Nucleated cell counts were estimated from reference gene primer amplification. The table came from immunoSEQ multiplex PCR; TCRdb's copy has only in-frame clones and leaves some out. V and J calls and clone size are given by that table; D and trimming were obtained from the DNA. Of 220,000 or so clones detected, around 81% appear once; the ten largest clones hold about 2.3%.

What was sequenced was peripheral blood. The chain employs TRBV19 and TRBJ1-2; 7 positions agree with TRBD1. The source of this sequence is a woman aged 55-70 years with acute or convalescent COVID-19. CDR3 in amino acids: CASSEMTGSYGYTF. In nucleotides, the CDR3 is TGTGCCAGTAGTGAGATGACAGGGTCCTATGGCTACACCTTC.